Presented here are 15 T cell receptor beta chains from one specimen sequenced in a study of cytomegalovirus exposure and HLA in healthy donors. The PCR made use of 60 Vbeta and 13 Jbeta primers. The protocol was immunoSEQ multiplex PCR, while the TCRdb copy is restricted to in-frame clones and leaves out a portion. This sample has roughly 69,000 clones, with about 78% found just once. The sequenced material came from PBMCs. The receptors shown here come from a man aged 18 to 30 in good health and CMV-seronegative.

The chain couples TRBV7-8 to TRBJ1-6, with TRBD1 matching over 8 bases. CDR3 length: 18 residues. The J segment lost 0 bases and the V segment lost 5 bases, leaving 9 bases of the junction unmatched. Germline V gives CDR1 SGHVS, CDR2 FQNEAQ. CDR3 sequence (DNA): TGTGCCAGCAGCCGGACAGGGCGTTTTAGCTCCTATAATTCACCCCTCCACTTT. Its protein is CASSRTGRFSSYNSPLHF.

The chain carries TRBV28 and TRBJ1-6; 7 positions match TRBD1. The J segment lost 8 bases and the V segment lost 7 bases, leaving 8 bases of the junction unmatched. In germline, CDR1 is MDHEN, CDR2 SYDVKM. The CDR3 consists of 14 residues. CDR3 amino acids: CASTPGQAHSPLHF. The CDR3 DNA sequence: TGTGCCAGCACCCCAGGACAGGCGCATTCACCCCTCCACTTT. The whole variable domain, filled in from reference TRBV28 and TRBJ1-6, reads DVKVTQSSRYLVKRTGEKVFLECVQDMDHENMFWYRQDPGLGLRLIYFSYDVKMKEKGDIPEGYSVSREKKERFSLILESASTNQTSMYLCASTPGQAHSPLHFGNGTRLTVT.

V and J are TRBV11-3 and TRBJ2-3; D is uncertain. Trimming cost V 5 bases and J 1 base, with 10 bases left between them. This CDR3 is built from 14 residues. Germline lookup yields CDR1 SGHNT and CDR2 YENEEA. The CDR3 is CASSPGRGTDTQYF. DNA of the CDR3: TGTGCCAGCAGCCCCGGTCGAGGCACAGATACGCAGTATTTT.

The chain combines TRBV11-2 with TRBJ2-3, with D perhaps TRBD2 (5 bases). Germline values: CDR1 SGHAT, CDR2 FQNNGV. The CDR3 is 15 residues long. Trimming removed 0 bases at V and 4 bases at J, with 11 bases between. The CDR3 region is CASSLDSRGPDTQYF. In DNA form, the CDR3 reads TGTGCCAGCAGCTTAGATTCGAGAGGGCCAGATACGCAGTATTTT.

CDR3 nucleotides: TGTGCCAGCAGCCCCTCGGGACAGGGGGCGGCGGGCTACACCTTC. This encodes CASSPSGQGAAGYTF. V and J are TRBV7-3 and TRBJ1-2; 12 bases map to TRBD1. V was clipped by 5 bases and J by 8 bases; unmatched bases: 9. This CDR3 region has 15 residues. Germline V CDR1 and CDR2: SGHTA, FQGTGA. Full variable domain (remainder filled in from reference TRBV7-3 and TRBJ1-2): GAGVSQTPSNKVTEKGKYVELRCDPISGHTALYWYRQSLGQGPEFLIYFQGTGAADDSGLPNDRFFAVRPEGSVSTLKIQRTERGDSAVYLCASSPSGQGAAGYTFGSGTRLTVV.

The chain has TRBV7-9 and TRBJ2-5; D unclear. The germline V gene encodes CDR1 SEHNR and CDR2 FQNEAQ (reference sequence). Trimming cost V 8 bases and J 7 bases, with 14 bases left between them. The CDR3 extends over 12 amino acids. The CDR3 region is CASDSPEGTQYF. CDR3 nucleotide sequence: TGTGCCAGCGACTCCCCTGAAGGGACCCAGTACTTC.

The chain joins TRBV27 to TRBJ1-1; weak D call: TRBD1 (5 bases). This CDR3 has 13 amino acids. The ends were cut back, 4 bases at V and 4 bases at J, with 10 bases in the middle. Germline lookup yields CDR1 MNHEY and CDR2 SMNVEV (reference sequence). The chain's CDR3 is CASSSGGGTEAFF. As DNA, the CDR3 is TGTGCCAGCAGTTCCGGGGGAGGCACTGAAGCTTTCTTT.

The V and J genes are TRBV4-1 and TRBJ1-1; TRBD1 might be the D (5 bases). The length of the CDR3 is 16 residues. V gave up 0 bases and J gave up 1 base, with 12 bases separating them. CDR1 MGHRA and CDR2 YSYEKL come from the germline V gene. The CDR3 region is CASSQDGAGKNTEAFF. In DNA form, the CDR3 reads TGCGCCAGCAGCCAAGATGGGGCAGGGAAGAACACTGAAGCTTTCTTT.

V gene TRBV5-1 combines with J gene TRBJ2-7; 9 bases map to TRBD1. CDR1 SGHRS and CDR2 YFSETQ come from the germline V gene. The trim removed 0 bases at V and 8 bases at J, leaving 6 bases unmatched. The length of the CDR3 is 14 residues. In nucleotides, the CDR3 is TGCGCCAGCAGCTTGGAGGGACAGGGCAATAAGCAGTACTTC. It is translated as CASSLEGQGNKQYF.

CDR3 coding DNA: TGCGCCAGCAGCCCACAGGGGGGTAGGCGCGGGGTGAACACTGAAGCTTTCTTT. It codes for CASSPQGGRRGVNTEAFF. The gene calls are TRBV5-1 and TRBJ1-1; 8 bases line up with TRBD1. Per germline, CDR1 SGHRS and CDR2 YFSETQ. The length of the CDR3 is 18 residues. The V gene end was trimmed by 4 bases and the J gene end by 0 bases; junction bases not matched to a gene: 14.

The DNA for the CDR3 is TGTGCCAGCAGCTCCCCTACAGGGCCCAACTCCTACGAGCAGTACTTC. Residues: CASSSPTGPNSYEQYF. The chain couples TRBV5-4 to TRBJ2-5; a weak D match, TRBD1 (6 bases). The last part of the DNA fits TRBJ2-7 better; the J call may be wrong. The CDR3 is made up of 16 amino acids. Germline V gene lookup returns CDR1 SGHNT and CDR2 YYREEE (reference sequence).

CDR3 amino acids: CSVEGLAENPGAFF. Written as DNA, the CDR3 is TGCAGCGTTGAAGGGTTAGCGGAAAACCCTGGGGCTTTCTTT. The V gene is TRBV29-1, the J gene TRBJ1-1; D gene ambiguous. V was trimmed by 1 base and J by 11 bases, leaving 20 bases between them. The CDR3 has 14 residues. Germline V gives CDR1 SQVTM, CDR2 ANQGSEA.

This clone has just one count. The CDR3, as DNA: TGTGCCAGCAGCTTAGAGGTTCCCTCAGGGTCAGATACGCAGTATTTT. Translating gives CASSLEVPSGSDTQYF. V usage is TRBV11-2 and J usage is TRBJ2-3; D may be TRBD1 (5 bases). The V gene's germline CDR1 is SGHAT and CDR2 FQNNGV. There are 16 residues in the CDR3. V was trimmed by 0 bases and J by 4 bases, leaving 14 bases between them.

V and J are TRBV27 and TRBJ2-7; TRBD2 aligns across 7 bases. Germline V gene data show CDR1 as MNHEY and CDR2 as SMNVEV (reference sequence). There are 15 residues in the CDR3. The J segment lost 4 bases and the V segment lost 3 bases, leaving 9 bases of the junction unmatched. CDR3 sequence: CASSFFPGGGYEQYV. For the CDR3, the DNA is TGTGCCAGCAGTTTCTTCCCTGGGGGGGGGTACGAGCAGTACGTC.

As DNA, the CDR3 is TGCGCCAGCAGCTTGGATGGACAGGAAGGAAATGAGCAGTTCTTC. It yields the protein CASSLDGQEGNEQFF. The chain carries TRBV5-1 and TRBJ2-1; TRBD1 matches at 7 bases. The germline V gene has CDR1 SGHRS and CDR2 YFSETQ. The CDR3 contains 15 residues. V lost 0 bases and J lost 7; bases outside the gene matches: 7.